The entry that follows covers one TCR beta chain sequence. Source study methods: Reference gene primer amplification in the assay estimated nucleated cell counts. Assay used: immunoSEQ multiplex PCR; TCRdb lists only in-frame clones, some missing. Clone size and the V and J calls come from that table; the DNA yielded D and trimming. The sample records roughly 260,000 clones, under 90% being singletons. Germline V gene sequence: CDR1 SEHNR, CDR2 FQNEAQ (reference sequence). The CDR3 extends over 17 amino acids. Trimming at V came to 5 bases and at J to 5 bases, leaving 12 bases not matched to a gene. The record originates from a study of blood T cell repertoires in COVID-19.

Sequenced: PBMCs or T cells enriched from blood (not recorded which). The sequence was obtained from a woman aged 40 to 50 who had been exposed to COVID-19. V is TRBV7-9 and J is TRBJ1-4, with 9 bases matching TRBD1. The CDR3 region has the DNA TGTGCCAGCAGCCGAAATAACAGGGGGCTAACGAATGAAAAACTGTTTTTT. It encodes CASSRNNRGLTNEKLFF.